A single count supports the clone carrying this TCR beta chain. Its matching antigen is unknown. The sample holds other DNA sequences that translate to the same CDR3. Some clones are missing from TCRdb's copy, which holds only in-frame ones; the method was immunoSEQ multiplex PCR. The profile shows under 250,000 clones, around nine tenths of them singletons. The data stem from a study of cytomegalovirus exposure and HLA in healthy donors. Study in general: The 90 to 150 validation repertoires matched the roughly 670 first-cohort repertoires in platform, a later analysis reported. Overall study results and limits: A few CMV-associated chains were confirmed in vitro to be specific for CMV antigens. Most TCR sequences were uncommon, yet certain public TCRs appeared in many donors.

Germline lookup yields CDR1 SQVTM and CDR2 ANQGSEA. The trim removed 7 bases at V and 3 bases at J, leaving 5 bases unmatched. The CDR3 has 13 amino acids. This rearrangement joins TRBV29-1 to TRBJ2-3; 9 nucleotides agree with TRBD1. This TCR derives from a woman in her late teens or twenties in good health and CMV-seronegative. Sequencing input: PBMCs. The CDR3 spells CSARQGGTDTQYF. DNA of the CDR3: TGCAGCGCTCGACAGGGGGGAACAGATACGCAGTATTTT.